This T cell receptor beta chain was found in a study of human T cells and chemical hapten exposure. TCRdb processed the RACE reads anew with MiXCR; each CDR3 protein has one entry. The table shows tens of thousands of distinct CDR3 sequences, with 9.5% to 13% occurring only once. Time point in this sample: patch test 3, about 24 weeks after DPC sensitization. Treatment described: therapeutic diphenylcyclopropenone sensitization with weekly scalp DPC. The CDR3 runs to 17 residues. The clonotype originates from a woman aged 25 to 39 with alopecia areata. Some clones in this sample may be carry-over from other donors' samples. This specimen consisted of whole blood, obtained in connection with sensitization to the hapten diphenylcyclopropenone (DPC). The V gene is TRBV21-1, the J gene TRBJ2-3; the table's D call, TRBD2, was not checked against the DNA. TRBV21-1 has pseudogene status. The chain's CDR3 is CASSKVASATSTDTQYF. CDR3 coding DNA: TGTGCCAGCAGCAAAGTGGCTAGCGCGACTAGCACAGATACGCAGTATTTT.